This T cell receptor (beta chain) was documented in a study of T cells after yellow fever vaccination. Study information: The SMART-Seq v4 Ultra Low Input method served to prepare the low-cell-number fractions.

This CDR3 has 14 residues. The V end lost 6 bases, the J end lost 3 bases, and 12 bases lay between the germline ends. Germline assignment: CDR1 SGHRS and CDR2 YFSETQ. MiXCR, run by TCRdb on the 5' RACE reads, gives a single entry per CDR3 protein. The table shows hundreds of thousands of distinct CDR3 sequences, with 17% occurring only once. There are a few counts of this clonotype. This specimen was PBMCs, taken more than 4 days after the first yellow fever vaccination. This clonotype was obtained from a man younger than 30 who received the YFV17D yellow fever vaccine. The chain joins TRBV5-1 to TRBJ2-2; possible D gene TRBD2, 6 bases. CDR3 sequence (DNA): TGCGCCAGCACGCGGACTACCGACACCGGGGAGCTGTTTTTT. Translation: CASTRTTDTGELFF.